The rows below give T cell receptor beta chains drawn from one sample of a study of CD8 T cells in seronegative destructive rheumatoid arthritis. Clones were read by immunoSEQ multiplex PCR, and TCRdb kept only the in-frame ones, dropping some. The table lists fewer than 15,000 clones, under 85% of them singletons. The specimen sequenced was CD8+ T cells from blood. The receptors derive from a woman aged 30 to 49 with seronegative destructive rheumatoid arthritis. Both conserved end residues are part of each CDR3. Fields, in order: CDR3 DNA, CDR3 protein, V gene, J gene, D gene, clone size. D genes are given only for firm matches. Clone size is stated in some rows and not others, as once, few, many or a class when expanded.

DNA: TGTGCCAGCACCTCGCCCGGGACTCTGAACACCGGGGAGCTGTTTTTT; CDR3: CASTSPGTLNTGELFF; V: TRBV7-9; J: TRBJ2-2; D: .; size: .
DNA: TGTGCCAGCAGTGAAATAGTGGGCAGTAAGAATCAGCCCCAGCATTTT; CDR3: CASSEIVGSKNQPQHF; V: TRBV2; J: TRBJ1-5; D: .; size: .
DNA: TGCGCCAGCAGCTTGAGGGGACAGGCCGCCTACGAGCAGTACTTC; CDR3: CASSLRGQAAYEQYF; V: TRBV5-1; J: TRBJ2-7; D: TRBD1; size: .
DNA: TGTGCCAGCAGTTTAAGGCCCTCGGGTCAGCCCCAGCATTTT; CDR3: CASSLRPSGQPQHF; V: TRBV28; J: TRBJ1-5; D: .; size: .
DNA: TGCGCCAGCAGCCCGGACAGGGTGGGGGAGACCCAGTACTTC; CDR3: CASSPDRVGETQYF; V: TRBV4-1; J: TRBJ2-5; D: TRBD1; size: .
DNA: TGTGCCAGCAGTGAAGGGACTCTGGTTGTAGAGACCCAGTACTTC; CDR3: CASSEGTLVVETQYF; V: TRBV6-1; J: TRBJ2-5; D: .; size: .
DNA: TGTGCCAGCACCACGGGGGAAGCGGAGCCCCAGCATTTT; CDR3: CASTTGEAEPQHF; V: TRBV6-1; J: TRBJ1-5; D: .; size: .
DNA: TGCGCCAGCAGCTTCTACGGACAGGGGGTGGATTCACCCCTCCACTTT; CDR3: CASSFYGQGVDSPLHF; V: TRBV5-1; J: TRBJ1-6; D: TRBD1; size: .
DNA: TGTGCCAGCAGCTTCCCAGGGGGCGTACAAGAGACCCAGTACTTC; CDR3: CASSFPGGVQETQYF; V: TRBV7-9; J: TRBJ2-5; D: TRBD1; size: .
DNA: TGTGCCAGCAGCTGGGAGGTCACCGGGGAGCTGTTTTTT; CDR3: CASSWEVTGELFF; V: TRBV7-9; J: TRBJ2-2; D: .; size: .
DNA: TGTGCCAGCAGCCCACGGGGGTCTAATGAAAAACTGTTTTTT; CDR3: CASSPRGSNEKLFF; V: TRBV28; J: TRBJ1-4; D: .; size: few
DNA: TGTGCCAGTAGTACGACAGGGAACACCGGGGAGCTGTTTTTT; CDR3: CASSTTGNTGELFF; V: TRBV19; J: TRBJ2-2; D: .; size: once
DNA: TGTGCCAGCAGCCTAACCGCCCCTGCACCTAACTATGGCTACACCTTC; CDR3: CASSLTAPAPNYGYTF; V: TRBV7-6; J: TRBJ1-2; D: .; size: .
DNA: TGTGCCTGGAGCCTGGACAGCTACTCCTACTATGGCTACACCTTC; CDR3: CAWSLDSYSYYGYTF; V: TRBV30; J: TRBJ1-2; D: .; size: .
DNA: TGCGCCAGCAGCCAAGGGAGGCTAGCGGGGGCGCAGTACTTC; CDR3: CASSQGRLAGAQYF; V: TRBV4-1; J: TRBJ2-5; D: TRBD2; size: .
DNA: TGCAGTGCTAGATTTGTGAGCGTCCAGTTCTTC; CDR3: CSARFVSVQFF; V: TRBV20-1; J: TRBJ2-1; D: .; size: .
DNA: TGTGCCAGCAGCTTGCGTCATCCTGGTAAAACTGTTTTT; CDR3: CASSLRHPGKTVF; V: TRBV5-4; J: TRBJ1-4; D: .; size: .
DNA: TGTGCCAGTAGTATAGCGGGAGCTTCCTACGAGCAGTACTTC; CDR3: CASSIAGASYEQYF; V: TRBV19; J: TRBJ2-7; D: .; size: .
DNA: TGTGCCAGCAGCTTTCATCTGCAGTTTGAAGCTTTCTTT; CDR3: CASSFHLQFEAFF; V: TRBV11-2; J: TRBJ1-1; D: .; size: .
DNA: TGTGCCAGTAGTATATCTGGGACAGGGTACAATGAGCAGTTCTTC; CDR3: CASSISGTGYNEQFF; V: TRBV19; J: TRBJ2-1; D: TRBD1; size: .
DNA: TGCGCCAGCAGTCGGCAGGGACTAGCGGGGGGGCAAGAGACCCAGTACTTC; CDR3: CASSRQGLAGGQETQYF; V: TRBV5-1; J: TRBJ2-5; D: TRBD2; size: .
DNA: TGTGCCAGCAGCTTGGCGGGCGGGGGGGCTTCGGAGACCCAGTACTTC; CDR3: CASSLAGGGASETQYF; V: TRBV7-8; J: TRBJ2-5; D: TRBD2; size: .
DNA: TGCGCCAGCAGCTTGGGACAGGGAAACACCGGGGAGCTGTTTTTT; CDR3: CASSLGQGNTGELFF; V: TRBV5-1; J: TRBJ2-2; D: TRBD1; size: .
DNA: TGTGCCAGCAGCTTGGACAGGGAGGGGAATTCACCCCTCCACTTT; CDR3: CASSLDREGNSPLHF; V: TRBV11-2; J: TRBJ1-6; D: TRBD1; size: .
DNA: TGCGCCAGCAACTCCCTGATGGGCAGCCGCTATGGCTACACCTTC; CDR3: CASNSLMGSRYGYTF; V: TRBV4-1; J: TRBJ1-2; D: .; size: .
DNA: TGTGCCAGCAGTTCTCTAGGACAGGGGCTTGAAACTGAAGCTTTCTTT; CDR3: CASSSLGQGLETEAFF; V: TRBV6-5; J: TRBJ1-1; D: TRBD1; size: .
DNA: TGTGCCAGCAGCGCCCCCGGGGGCTCCTACAATGAGCAGTTCTTC; CDR3: CASSAPGGSYNEQFF; V: TRBV7-3; J: TRBJ2-1; D: .; size: .
DNA: TGTGCCAGCAGTGAAGAGGTCCCTACAAGGGGCTTTTATTCACCCCTCCACTTT; CDR3: CASSEEVPTRGFYSPLHF; V: TRBV6-1; J: TRBJ1-6; D: .; size: .
DNA: TGTGCCAGCTCACCCGCACGGGACAGGAACACAGATACGCAGTATTTT; CDR3: CASSPARDRNTDTQYF; V: TRBV18; J: TRBJ2-3; D: TRBD1; size: .
DNA: TGTGCCAGCAGCGTAGGCGGGACAGTCACCGGGGAGCTGTTTTTT; CDR3: CASSVGGTVTGELFF; V: TRBV9; J: TRBJ2-2; D: .; size: few
DNA: TGCAGCGTTGAGGGAAGGGGGGGCGCGGGAGAGACCCAGTACTTC; CDR3: CSVEGRGGAGETQYF; V: TRBV29-1; J: TRBJ2-5; D: .; size: .
DNA: TGTGCCAGCAGCTTCAATGCAGGGGGGTACGAGCAGTACTTC; CDR3: CASSFNAGGYEQYF; V: TRBV7-8; J: TRBJ2-7; D: .; size: medium-sized
DNA: TGTGCCAGCAGCAAGAGGGGGGGGAGTGGCAATGAGCAGTTCTTC; CDR3: CASSKRGGSGNEQFF; V: TRBV7-8; J: TRBJ2-1; D: .; size: .
DNA: TGTGCCAGCAGTTTTACAGGGGGCGATTCACCCCTCCACTTT; CDR3: CASSFTGGDSPLHF; V: TRBV27; J: TRBJ1-6; D: TRBD1; size: .
DNA: TGTGCCAGCAGCTTGGACCTCCCAGACACTGAAGCTTTCTTT; CDR3: CASSLDLPDTEAFF; V: TRBV5-4; J: TRBJ1-1; D: .; size: .
DNA: TGCGCCAGCAGCCAAGTGGGGGACAGCCTGAATCAGCCCCAGCATTTT; CDR3: CASSQVGDSLNQPQHF; V: TRBV4-1; J: TRBJ1-5; D: TRBD1; size: .
DNA: TGCGCCAGCAGCCTCGGGGATAGCCGGAATAATGAAAAACTGTTTTTT; CDR3: CASSLGDSRNNEKLFF; V: TRBV4-1; J: TRBJ1-4; D: .; size: .
DNA: TGTGCCAGTAGTTCTTTAGGGAGTGAAGCTTTCTTT; CDR3: CASSSLGSEAFF; V: TRBV19; J: TRBJ1-1; D: .; size: .
DNA: TGTGCCAGCAGACCCCGGGACTCTTCGGCACCCCTCCACTTT; CDR3: CASRPRDSSAPLHF; V: TRBV6-1; J: TRBJ1-6; D: .; size: .
DNA: TGTGCCAGCAGGGATTTGACAGGCCCCTATCAGCCCCAGCATTTT; CDR3: CASRDLTGPYQPQHF; V: TRBV28; J: TRBJ1-5; D: .; size: .
DNA: TGTGCCAGCAGCCAAGGCCGGGGAAGAACTGAAGCTTTCTTT; CDR3: CASSQGRGRTEAFF; V: TRBV14; J: TRBJ1-1; D: .; size: .
DNA: TGTGCCAGCAGCGTAGATTTTGGGGAGTACGAGCAGTACTTC; CDR3: CASSVDFGEYEQYF; V: TRBV9; J: TRBJ2-7; D: .; size: .
DNA: TGTGCCAGCAGCGCCGGACTAGCGGGGGTGGATACGCAGTATTTT; CDR3: CASSAGLAGVDTQYF; V: TRBV13; J: TRBJ2-3; D: TRBD2; size: .
DNA: TGTGCCAGCGGCAACAGGGGACAAAACTATGGCTACACCTTC; CDR3: CASGNRGQNYGYTF; V: TRBV6-5; J: TRBJ1-2; D: TRBD1; size: .
DNA: TGCGCCAGCAGCTTGGCCCAGGGCATGAACACTGAAGCTTTCTTT; CDR3: CASSLAQGMNTEAFF; V: TRBV5-1; J: TRBJ1-1; D: .; size: .
DNA: TGTGCCAGCAGCCCGACAGGGGTTAACTATGGCTACACCTTC; CDR3: CASSPTGVNYGYTF; V: TRBV7-9; J: TRBJ1-2; D: TRBD1; size: .
DNA: TGTGCCAGCAGTTACGGGGCAGGTGAAGGAAAACTGTTTTTT; CDR3: CASSYGAGEGKLFF; V: TRBV6-5; J: TRBJ1-4; D: .; size: once
DNA: TGTGCCAGCAGTGACGGCAGGGGAGTGGACAATGAGCAGTTCTTC; CDR3: CASSDGRGVDNEQFF; V: TRBV2; J: TRBJ2-1; D: .; size: .
DNA: TGTGCCATCAGTGAGCCCCCGACTAGCGGGGGGGGGTTTAGCACAGATACGCAGTATTTT; CDR3: CAISEPPTSGGGFSTDTQYF; V: TRBV10-3; J: TRBJ2-3; D: TRBD2; size: .
DNA: TGCGCCAGCAGCTTGGGACAGGGAGCATCAGGCTATGGCTACACCTTC; CDR3: CASSLGQGASGYGYTF; V: TRBV5-1; J: TRBJ1-2; D: TRBD1; size: .
DNA: TGTGCCAGCAGCGTAGGGGGACAGAACAATCAGCCCCAGCATTTT; CDR3: CASSVGGQNNQPQHF; V: TRBV9; J: TRBJ1-5; D: TRBD1; size: .
DNA: TGTGCCAGCAGCACGCGGGACAGCCCAAGGAGAAACATTCAGTACTTC; CDR3: CASSTRDSPRRNIQYF; V: TRBV7-8; J: TRBJ2-4; D: .; size: .
DNA: TGTGCCAGCAATGGTCGGACAGGGGTTTATCAGGATGAGCAGTTCTTC; CDR3: CASNGRTGVYQDEQFF; V: TRBV28; J: TRBJ2-1; D: TRBD1; size: .
DNA: TGCGCCAGCAGCCTTGACACGCGAGTCTATGGCTACACCTTC; CDR3: CASSLDTRVYGYTF; V: TRBV5-1; J: TRBJ1-2; D: .; size: .
DNA: TGTGCCAGCAGCGATCAAGGACAGGTCCGAGGCTACACCTTC; CDR3: CASSDQGQVRGYTF; V: TRBV7-9; J: TRBJ1-2; D: TRBD1; size: .